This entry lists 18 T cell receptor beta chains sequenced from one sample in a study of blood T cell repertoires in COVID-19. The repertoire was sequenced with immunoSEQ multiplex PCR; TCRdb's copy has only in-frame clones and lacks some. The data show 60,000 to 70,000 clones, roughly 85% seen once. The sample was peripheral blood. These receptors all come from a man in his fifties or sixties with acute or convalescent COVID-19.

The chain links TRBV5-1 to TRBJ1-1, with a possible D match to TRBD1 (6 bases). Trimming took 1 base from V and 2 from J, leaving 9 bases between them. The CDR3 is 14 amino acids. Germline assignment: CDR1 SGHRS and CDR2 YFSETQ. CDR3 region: CASSLRDTNTEAFF. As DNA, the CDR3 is TGCGCCAGCAGCTTGAGGGACACCAACACTGAAGCTTTCTTT.

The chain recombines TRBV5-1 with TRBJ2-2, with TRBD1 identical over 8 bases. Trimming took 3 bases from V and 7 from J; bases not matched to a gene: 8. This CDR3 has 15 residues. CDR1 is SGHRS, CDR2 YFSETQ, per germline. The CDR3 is CASSWAQGAGGELFF. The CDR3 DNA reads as TGCGCCAGCAGCTGGGCTCAGGGGGCCGGCGGGGAGCTGTTTTTT.

The CDR3: CASSQDRLKGGTQYF. The CDR3 nucleotides are TGTGCCAGCAGCCAAGATCGTCTAAAAGGGGGGACCCAGTACTTC. This chain joins TRBV3-1 (or the pseudogene TRBV3-2) and TRBJ2-5; TRBD1 is a possible D gene (6 bases). Trimming stripped 0 bases from V and 7 bases from J, with 15 bases between. The CDR3 is 15 residues long. The germline CDR1 and CDR2 sequences are LGHDT and YNNKEL (reference sequence).

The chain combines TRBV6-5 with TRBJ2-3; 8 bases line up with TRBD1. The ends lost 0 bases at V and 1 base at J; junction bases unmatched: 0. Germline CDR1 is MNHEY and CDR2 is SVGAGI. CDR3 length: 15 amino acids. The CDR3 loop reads CASSYSGQGTDTQYF. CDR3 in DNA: TGTGCCAGCAGTTACTCGGGACAGGGCACAGATACGCAGTATTTT.

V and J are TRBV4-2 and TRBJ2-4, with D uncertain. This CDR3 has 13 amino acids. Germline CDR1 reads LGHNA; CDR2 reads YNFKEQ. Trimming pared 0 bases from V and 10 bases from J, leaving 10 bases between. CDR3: CASSQDEAGIQYF. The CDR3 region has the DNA TGTGCCAGCAGCCAAGACGAGGCCGGGATTCAGTACTTC.

CDR3 sequence reads: CATSDFGGDHNEQFF. As DNA, the CDR3 is TGTGCCACCAGTGATTTCGGGGGGGATCACAATGAGCAGTTCTTC. The chain carries TRBV24-1 and TRBJ2-1; 8 bases line up with TRBD2. V was clipped by 1 base and J by 5 bases; unmatched bases: 3. The germline CDR1 and CDR2 sequences are KGHDR and SFDVKD. This CDR3 is built from 15 residues.

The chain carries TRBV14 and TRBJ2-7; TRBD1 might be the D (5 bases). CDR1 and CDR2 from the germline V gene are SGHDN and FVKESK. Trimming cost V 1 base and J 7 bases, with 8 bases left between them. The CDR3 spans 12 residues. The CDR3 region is CASSQGTPEQYF. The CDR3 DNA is TGTGCCAGCAGCCAAGGGACACCTGAGCAGTACTTC.

The CDR3 sequence is CATSRETSAEQYV. The CDR3 DNA reads TGTGCCACCAGCAGAGAGACATCCGCCGAGCAGTACGTC. The chain uses TRBV15 and TRBJ2-7; D is unclear. Trimming removed 0 bases at V and 6 bases at J, with 9 bases between. CDR3 length: 13 residues. Looked up from germline, CDR1 is LNHNV and CDR2 is YYDKDF (reference sequence).

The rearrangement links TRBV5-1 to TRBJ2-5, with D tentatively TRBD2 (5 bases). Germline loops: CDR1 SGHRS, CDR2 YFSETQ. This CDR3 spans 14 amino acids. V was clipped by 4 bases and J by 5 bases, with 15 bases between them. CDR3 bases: TGCGCCAGCAGCAGGACTGCCGGACCTGAGACCCAGTACTTC. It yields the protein CASSRTAGPETQYF.

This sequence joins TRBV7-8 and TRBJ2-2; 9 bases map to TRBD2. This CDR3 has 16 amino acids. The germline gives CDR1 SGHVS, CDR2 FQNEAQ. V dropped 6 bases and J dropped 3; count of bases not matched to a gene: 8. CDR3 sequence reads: CASRPTSGLYTGELFF. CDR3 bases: TGTGCCAGCAGGCCTACTAGCGGGCTATACACCGGGGAGCTGTTTTTT. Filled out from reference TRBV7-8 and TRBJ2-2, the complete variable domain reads GAGVSQSPRYKVAKRGQDVALRCDPISGHVSLFWYQQALGQGPEFLTYFQNEAQLDKSGLPSDRFFAERPEGSVSTLKIQRTQQEDSAVYLCASRPTSGLYTGELFFGEGSRLTVL.

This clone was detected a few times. CDR3 nucleotides: TGTGCCAGCAGTGCGGGACAGGGCGAGCAGCCCCAGCATTTT. It encodes CASSAGQGEQPQHF. This chain joins TRBV2 and TRBJ1-5; TRBD1 aligns across 9 bases. Germline V gene lookup returns CDR1 SNHLY and CDR2 FYNNEI. V was clipped by 4 bases and J by 7 bases; unmatched bases: 5. The CDR3 has 14 residues.

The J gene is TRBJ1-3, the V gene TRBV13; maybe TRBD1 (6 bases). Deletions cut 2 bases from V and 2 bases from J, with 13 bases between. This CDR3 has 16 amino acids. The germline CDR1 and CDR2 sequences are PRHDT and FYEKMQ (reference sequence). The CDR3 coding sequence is TGTGCCAGCAGCTTAAATCAGGACAGAGCTGGAAACACCATATATTTT. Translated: CASSLNQDRAGNTIYF.

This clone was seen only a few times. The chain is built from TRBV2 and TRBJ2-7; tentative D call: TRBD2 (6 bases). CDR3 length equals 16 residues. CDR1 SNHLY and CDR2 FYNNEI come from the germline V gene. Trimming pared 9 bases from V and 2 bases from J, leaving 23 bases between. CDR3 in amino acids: CARRRDPRGRAYEQYF. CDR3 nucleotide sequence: TGTGCCAGAAGGCGGGACCCTCGGGGAAGGGCCTACGAGCAGTACTTC.

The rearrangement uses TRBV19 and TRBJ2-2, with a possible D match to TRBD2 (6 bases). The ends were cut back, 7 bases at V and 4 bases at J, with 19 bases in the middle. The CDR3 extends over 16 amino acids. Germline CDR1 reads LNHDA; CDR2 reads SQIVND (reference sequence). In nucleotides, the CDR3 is TGTGCCAGTACCCTCGGCTGGGGGGACGGCACCGGGGAGCTGTTTTTT. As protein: CASTLGWGDGTGELFF.

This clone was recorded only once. The CDR3 region has the DNA TGTGCCAGTATCCCTGCTAGCGGAGACTCCGGGGCGGGCACCGGGGAGCTGTTTTTT. Translating gives CASIPASGDSGAGTGELFF. The chain links TRBV19 to TRBJ2-2; 7 nucleotides agree with TRBD2. V was clipped by 7 bases and J by 4 bases; unmatched bases: 21. The CDR3 covers 19 residues. Germline-derived CDR1 and CDR2 are LNHDA and SQIVND (reference sequence).

CDR3: CASSQGRENDEAFF. Written as DNA, the CDR3 is TGTGCCAGCAGCCAAGGGAGGGAAAATGATGAAGCTTTCTTT. The rearrangement links TRBV3-1 (or the pseudogene TRBV3-2) to TRBJ1-1; no clear D gene. The CDR3 runs to 14 residues. The V end was cut by 1 base, the J end by 7 bases, with 13 bases between. Germline CDR1 LGHDT, CDR2 YNNKEL (reference sequence).

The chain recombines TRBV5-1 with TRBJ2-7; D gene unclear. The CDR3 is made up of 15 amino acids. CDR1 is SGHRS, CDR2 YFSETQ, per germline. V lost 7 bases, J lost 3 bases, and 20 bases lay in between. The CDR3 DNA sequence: TGCGCCAGCTTTGGCGAGGTTACTCTTAGCTACGAGCAGTACGTC. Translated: CASFGEVTLSYEQYV.

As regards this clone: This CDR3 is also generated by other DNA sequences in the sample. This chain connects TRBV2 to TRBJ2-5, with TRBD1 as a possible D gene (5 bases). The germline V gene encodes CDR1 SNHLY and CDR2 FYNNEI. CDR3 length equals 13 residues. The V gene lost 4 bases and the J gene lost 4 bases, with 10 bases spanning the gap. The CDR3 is CASSVRRAETQYF. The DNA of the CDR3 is TGTGCCAGCAGTGTCCGCAGGGCAGAGACCCAGTACTTC.